The clone carrying this T cell receptor beta chain was seen at least ten times. The antigen is not known. V shed 5 bases and J shed 7 bases, with 18 bases lying between them. This CDR3 region has 14 residues. These data are taken from a study of T cells after yellow fever vaccination. Study outcomes and limitations: The booster response re-showed most primary clones: 96% CD4, over 80% CD8.

TCRdb reprocessed the 5' RACE reads via MiXCR and lists one record per CDR3 protein. The repertoire holds about 300,000 distinct CDR3 sequences, with 8.7% as singletons. The chain is built from TRBV12-3 or TRBV12-4 and TRBJ2-7; D is possibly TRBD2 (5 bases). The starting material was CD4+ T cells sorted from PBMCs, obtained 5 days after the yellow fever booster vaccination. This TCR came from a young man who received the YFV17D yellow fever vaccine. The CDR3 DNA is TGTGCCAGCAGTCCCTGGCGGGCCCTTTGGGAGCAGTACTTC. As protein: CASSPWRALWEQYF.